One sample yielded the 2 T cell receptor beta chains listed below, sequenced in a study of immune characterization of retroperitoneal liposarcoma. TCRdb processed the PCR reads anew with MiXCR; each CDR3 protein has one entry. This sample yields under 20,000 distinct CDR3 sequences, of which 37% are seen a single time; 6% to 7.5% belongs to the top ten. Sequenced sample: blood. All receptors derive from a male donor with retroperitoneal liposarcoma.

There are many counts of this clonotype. The genes are TRBV12-3 or TRBV12-4 and TRBJ2-4; D is unresolved. V was pared by 3 bases and J by 13 bases, with 13 bases between. This CDR3 has 12 residues. The CDR3: CASSFDPSEQYF. The CDR3 DNA reads as TGTGCCAGCAGTTTCGATCCCAGTGAGCAGTACTTC.

The rearrangement uses TRBV7-8 and TRBJ2-3; TRBD1 aligns across 7 bases. CDR1 is SGHVS, CDR2 FQNEAQ, per germline. CDR3 size: 15 residues. V dropped 5 bases and J dropped 0; count of bases not matched to a gene: 5. This CDR3 reads CASSPRQGSTDTQYF. CDR3 in DNA: TGTGCCAGCAGCCCCCGACAGGGCAGCACAGATACGCAGTATTTT.